These 5 T cell receptor beta chains share one sample of origin, sequenced in a study of blood T cell repertoires in COVID-19. This table comes from immunoSEQ multiplex PCR, and its TCRdb copy is limited to in-frame clones, with some not included. Among about 37,000 clones listed, approximately 91% were seen once. Material for sequencing was peripheral blood. These TCRs come from a woman in her 30s in a cohort sampled during active COVID-19.

This clone has a single count. V gene TRBV27 combines with J gene TRBJ1-2, with TRBD1 as a possible D gene (6 bases). The CDR3 contains 15 residues. V dropped 1 base and J dropped 0 bases, with 9 bases sitting between them. CDR1 is MNHEY and CDR2 is SMNVEV in the germline V gene (reference sequence). The CDR3 loop reads CASSLLAGANYGYTF. The CDR3 DNA reads as TGTGCCAGCAGTTTATTGGCAGGGGCTAACTATGGCTACACCTTC.

This rearrangement joins TRBV15 to TRBJ2-3, with 11 bases lining up with TRBD2. J gave up 3 bases and V 0 bases, and 5 bases lay outside the gene matches. The CDR3 length is 17 residues. Germline loops: CDR1 LNHNV, CDR2 YYDKDF (reference sequence). CDR3 loop: CATSRDLLAGATDTQYF. Written as DNA, the CDR3 is TGTGCCACCAGCAGAGATTTACTAGCGGGGGCGACAGATACGCAGTATTTT.

The chain links TRBV11-1 to TRBJ2-1; D is undetermined. Germline V gene sequence: CDR1 SGHAT, CDR2 FQDESV (reference sequence). This CDR3 comprises 14 residues. V was cut by 2 bases and J by 7 bases, with 12 bases left in between. This CDR3 reads CASSLIRSSNEQFF. DNA of the CDR3: TGTGCCAGCAGCTTAATCCGGAGTTCAAATGAGCAGTTCTTC.

CDR3 DNA: TGTGCCAGCAGTGAAAAGCGGGAGAGGCCCTACGAGCAGTACTTC. It is translated as CASSEKRERPYEQYF. The chain uses TRBV2 and TRBJ2-7, with TRBD2 matching 8 bases. The CDR3 consists of 15 residues. CDR1 and CDR2 (germline): SNHLY, FYNNEI. Trimming at V came to 2 bases and at J to 2 bases, leaving 5 bases not matched to a gene.

The chain uses TRBV6-6 and TRBJ1-1; no definite D call. The germline V gene encodes CDR1 MNHNY and CDR2 SVGAGI (reference sequence). V gave up 0 bases and J gave up 8 bases, with 7 bases separating them. The CDR3 contains 12 residues. In DNA form, the CDR3 reads TGTGCCAGCAGTTACTCGAACAGAGAAGCTTTCTTT. Residues: CASSYSNREAFF.